The rows below give T cell receptor beta chains drawn from one sample of a study of human thymus T cells. Data came from immunoSEQ multiplex PCR; TCRdb stores just in-frame clones and leaves some out. The profile shows some 120,000 clones, around 94% of them singletons. Sequences were obtained from thymus tissue. All receptors derive from a boy under two years old with a congenital heart defect but otherwise immunologically healthy. Each CDR3 is given with its conserved first and last residue. The order of the fields is clone size, V gene, J gene, D gene, CDR3 DNA, CDR3 protein. A D gene is named only where the DNA matches it firmly. The size of a clone is reported for some rows only, either as once, few or many, or as a class for expanded clones.

size: -; V: TRBV10-3; J: TRBJ2-3; D: -; DNA: TGTGCCATCAGTGAGTCGAGACAGGGCACAGATACGCAGTATTTT; CDR3: CAISESRQGTDTQYF
size: -; V: TRBV5-4; J: TRBJ2-7; D: -; DNA: TGTGCCAGCAGCTTGATGCGGTCAGAGGCGAACTACGAGCAGTACTTC; CDR3: CASSLMRSEANYEQYF
size: -; V: TRBV5-1; J: TRBJ1-4; D: -; DNA: TGCGCCAGCAGCTTGGTGGCAGTTTTGCTCAGACCGGGGGCAACTAATGAAAAACTGTTTTTT; CDR3: CASSLVAVLLRPGATNEKLFF
size: -; V: TRBV27; J: TRBJ2-3; D: -; DNA: TGTGCCAGCAGTTCAAGAGCGTCTAGCACAGATACGCAGTATTTT; CDR3: CASSSRASSTDTQYF
size: -; V: TRBV11-3; J: TRBJ2-1; D: TRBD1; DNA: TGTGCCAGCAGCTTAACGACGGGACAGGGAAACAATGAGCAGTTCTTC; CDR3: CASSLTTGQGNNEQFF
size: -; V: TRBV7-2; J: TRBJ2-1; D: -; DNA: TGTGCCAGCAGCCACCCACTGGGGAATGAGCAGTTCTTC; CDR3: CASSHPLGNEQFF
size: -; V: TRBV9; J: TRBJ2-7; D: -; DNA: TGTGCCAGCAGCGTAGGGTCCGGGATCCACGAGCAGTACTTC; CDR3: CASSVGSGIHEQYF
size: -; V: TRBV30; J: TRBJ1-2; D: -; DNA: TGTGCCTGGAGTGTACTATACATCTATGGCTACACCTTC; CDR3: CAWSVLYIYGYTF
size: -; V: TRBV5-5; J: TRBJ1-2; D: TRBD1; DNA: TGTGCCAGCAGTGAAGGACAGGGTAATGGCTACACCTTC; CDR3: CASSEGQGNGYTF
size: once; V: TRBV30; J: TRBJ1-2; D: -; DNA: TGTGCCTGGAGTGATTCAGGCAGGGCCTATGGCTACACCTTC; CDR3: CAWSDSGRAYGYTF
size: -; V: TRBV4-1; J: TRBJ2-5; D: -; DNA: TGCGCCAGCAGCCACCGCAGGGGTCACCAAGGAGAGACCCAGTACTTC; CDR3: CASSHRRGHQGETQYF
size: -; V: TRBV11-2; J: TRBJ2-2; D: TRBD2; DNA: TGTGCCAGCAGCCGGACTAGGAACACCGGGGAGCTGTTTTTT; CDR3: CASSRTRNTGELFF
size: few; V: TRBV28; J: TRBJ1-6; D: -; DNA: TGTGCCAGCAGTTTATTCGGGGATCCATATAATTCACCCCTCCACTTT; CDR3: CASSLFGDPYNSPLHF
size: -; V: TRBV7-2; J: TRBJ1-5; D: TRBD1; DNA: TGTGCCAGCAGCGGCGGAGGCATGGGACAGGGAGACCGCCAGCCCCAGCATTTT; CDR3: CASSGGGMGQGDRQPQHF
size: -; V: TRBV11-3; J: TRBJ1-2; D: -; DNA: TGTGCCAGCAGCTTATGTACGCCGGGGCAAAAACCCAACTATGGCTACACCTTC; CDR3: CASSLCTPGQKPNYGYTF
size: -; V: TRBV27; J: TRBJ2-5; D: -; DNA: TGTGCCAGCAGCACCTCGTGGCGGGAGACCCAGTACTTC; CDR3: CASSTSWRETQYF
size: -; V: TRBV5-5; J: TRBJ1-6; D: TRBD1; DNA: TGTGCCAGCAGCTTCCTACCGGGACAGGGGAATAGGAATTCACCCCTCCACTTT; CDR3: CASSFLPGQGNRNSPLHF
size: -; V: TRBV7-9; J: TRBJ1-6; D: TRBD1; DNA: TGTGCCAGCAGTTTCCACAGGGGTGACTATAATTCACCCCTCCACTTT; CDR3: CASSFHRGDYNSPLHF